What follows describes a single T cell receptor beta chain. No antigen is known for it. Preparation of the library involved 5' RACE. For each TCR library, 3,000 to 4,000 ng of total RNA was used. cDNA was synthesized with SMARTScribe reverse transcriptase in eight separate reactions per sample. During cDNA synthesis, unique molecular identifiers containing a 6-nucleotide sample barcode were introduced by template switching. Two nested PCRs of roughly 16 and 10 cycles amplified the TCRalpha and TCRbeta cDNA, and bead purification followed each PCR. Before amplification, the cDNA was treated with uracil DNA-glycosylase and purified using the QIAquick PCR purification kit. The second PCR added Illumina TruSeq-compatible adapters along with sample-specific barcodes. TapeStation and Qubit were used to check library quality and concentration, and 4.5 to 6 ng of each library was pooled. Pooled libraries were sequenced on an Illumina HiSeq2500 single-index Rapid Run with 2 x 100 bp reads and custom sequencing primers. The study's processing was this. UMI-based consensus assembly with MiGEC version 1.2.6 was used to correct PCR and sequencing errors. V(D)J alignment, clonotype assembly and CDR3 extraction were performed with MiXCR version 2.1.1. Gene usage, clonotype sharing and MAIT/NKT TCR abundance were normalised by analysing the top 1000, 10 000 and 20 000 clonotypes per sample. Diversity was computed as the inverse Simpson index with the vegan R package after downsampling to 27 000 UMIs. Paired Mann-Whitney U tests were applied to discordant twin pairs, and Benjamini-Hochberg correction was used for multiple testing. Following TCRdb reprocessing, every CDR3 protein sequence forms one entry, and DNA is not provided. Clone size and V and J calls follow TCRdb, not the original study. The record for this sample contains fewer than 350,000 distinct CDR3 sequences. The ten largest account for approximately 2% of the sample.

From the germline V gene, CDR1 is ENHRY and CDR2 is SYGVKD. Including cysteine and phenylalanine, the CDR3 has 16 amino acids. No DNA sequence was recorded. From each donor, a roughly 2.4 ml peripheral blood sample was collected into PAXgene tubes and kept at -80 degrees C. Without any T cell sorting, total RNA was extracted from whole blood using the PAXgene blood miRNA kit on an automated QIAcube. Deep TCRalpha and TCRbeta repertoire profiling with unique molecular barcoding was performed on peripheral blood of monozygotic twin pairs concordant or discordant for inflammatory bowel disease. Smoking habits were recorded for all twin pairs, and individuals were classified as current, former or never smokers. The sample originates from a study of monozygotic twins with inflammatory bowel disease (dated by TCRdb to the late 2010s). Broadly, across the study: A total of approximately 28 monozygotic twin pairs were included in the full study, comprising nine German pairs (four IBD-concordant, five IBD-discordant) and 19 IBD-discordant Danish pairs. Each individual had, on average, about 151 000 unique TCRalpha sequences and 181 000 unique TCRbeta sequences available for analysis. The search for disease-associated traits relied mainly on comparing, within discordant pairs, IBD patients with their genetically identical healthy co-twins. General findings and caveats noted by the study authors: Because patients received different immunosuppressive treatments, the repertoires may have picked up extra background noise and variability between individuals. No single strong signal or clonotype linked to IBD turned up in the results, so the idea that one exists was not supported. IBD patients had lower TCRbeta repertoire diversity, measured by the inverse Simpson index, than their healthy co-twins. Different T cell subtypes could not be distinguished in the analysis. IBD patients shared fewer clonotypes with other individuals than healthy twins did, most markedly in patients showing signs of disease activity. Concordant and discordant twins showed no difference in repertoire similarity, possibly because of limited statistical power.

Material: blood. This TCR derives from a human donor with ulcerative colitis or Crohn's disease, or a healthy co-twin of an affected twin (not recorded which). The sequence joins TRBV10-3 to TRBJ1-6; the D call of TRBD1 rests on TCRdb alone, since no DNA is present to check it. The CDR3 in this case is CAISDPGRKEDSPLHF.